A selection of T cell receptor beta chains follows, all from one sample in a study of molecular identifiers for immune sequencing clone quantification. TCRdb re-derived calls from the PCR reads in MiXCR, one entry per CDR3 protein. The table has fewer than 8,500 distinct CDR3 sequences, about a third seen once. The specimen sequenced was naive CD8+ T cells from blood, with Jurkat cell RNA spiked in. Receptors were obtained from a human donor in good health. Some libraries in this study had Jurkat cell RNA spiked in. Each CDR3 is given with its conserved first and last residue. The order of the fields is V gene, J gene, clone size, D gene, CDR3 length, CDR3 protein, CDR3 DNA. D genes are given only for firm matches. Clone size is not always given. Where it is, it says once, few, many or a class for expanded clones.

TRBV19,TRBJ2-5,NA,TRBD2,17,CASSTPREVEGQETQYF,TGTGCCAGTAGTACACCGCGGGAGGTGGAAGGACAAGAGACCCAGTACTTC
TRBV6-2/TRBV6-3,TRBJ2-4,NA,NA,14,CASRDLWRKNIQYF,TGTGCCAGCAGAGACCTCTGGCGTAAAAACATTCAGTACTTC
TRBV5-4,TRBJ2-3,NA,NA,15,CASSPRVGNTDTQYF,TGTGCCAGCAGCCCTAGAGTCGGCAACACAGATACGCAGTATTTT
TRBV7-9,TRBJ2-1,NA,NA,14,CASSLDLRSNEQFF,TGTGCCAGCAGCTTAGACTTGCGGAGTAATGAGCAGTTCTTC
TRBV7-9,TRBJ1-5,few,NA,15,CASSFPSGAPQPQHF,TGTGCCAGCAGCTTCCCTTCGGGGGCCCCTCAGCCCCAGCATTTT
TRBV5-6,TRBJ2-7,NA,TRBD2,15,CASSGGLAASYEQYF,TGTGCCAGCAGCGGGGGACTAGCGGCCTCCTACGAGCAGTACTTC
TRBV4-2,TRBJ2-2,few,TRBD1,14,CASSPYRGTGELFF,TGTGCCAGCAGCCCATACAGGGGGACCGGGGAGCTGTTTTTT
TRBV4-3,TRBJ2-7,few,NA,15,CASSQEAAPSYEQYF,TGCGCCAGCAGCCAAGAGGCGGCGCCCTCCTACGAGCAGTACTTC
TRBV27,TRBJ2-7,NA,TRBD1,14,CTSSRTGRRYEQYF,TGTACCAGCAGTAGGACAGGGAGAAGGTACGAGCAGTACTTC
TRBV4-1,TRBJ2-5,NA,NA,14,CASSQAGLSETQNF,TGCGCCAGCAGCCAAGCTGGTCTATCGGAGACCCAGAACTTC
TRBV20-1,TRBJ2-1,NA,NA,12,CSASWSENEQFF,TGCAGTGCTAGTTGGTCAGAAAATGAGCAGTTCTTC
TRBV2,TRBJ1-1,NA,NA,15,CASSGSEAIPDEAFF,TGTGCCAGCAGTGGCAGTGAAGCTATCCCCGATGAAGCTTTCTTT
TRBV28,TRBJ1-1,NA,NA,16,CASSGVEQPNPFEAFF,TGTGCCAGCAGTGGGGTGGAGCAACCGAATCCTTTTGAGGCTTTCTTT
TRBV6-6,TRBJ2-2,few,NA,12,CAEEGGTGELFF,TGTGCCGAGGAAGGAGGCACCGGGGAGCTGTTTTTT
TRBV9,TRBJ2-3,NA,TRBD2,15,CASSVGTTARDTQYF,TGTGCCAGCAGCGTCGGGACTACAGCACGAGATACGCAGTATTTT
TRBV28,TRBJ1-5,few,TRBD1,18,CASSSHERTGEANQPQHF,TGTGCCAGCAGTTCGCATGAGCGGACAGGGGAGGCCAATCAGCCCCAGCATTTT
TRBV4-3,TRBJ2-7,NA,TRBD2,15,CASGQGLAGGHGQYF,TGCGCCAGCGGCCAAGGACTAGCGGGAGGGCATGGGCAGTACTTC
TRBV29-1,TRBJ2-7,few,NA,12,CSVEESAYEQYF,TGCAGCGTTGAAGAGTCTGCCTACGAGCAGTACTTC
TRBV10-2,TRBJ1-4,NA,NA,15,CASSELLPTNEKLFF,TGCGCCAGCAGTGAGTTGCTTCCAACTAATGAAAAACTGTTTTTT
TRBV19,TRBJ2-7,few,NA,13,CASSITGSYEQYF,TGTGCCAGTAGTATAACCGGCAGCTACGAGCAGTACTTC
TRBV18,TRBJ2-5,NA,NA,13,CASSPPRVETQYF,TGTGCCAGCTCACCACCGCGGGTCGAGACCCAGTACTTC
TRBV13,TRBJ1-1,NA,NA,15,CASSLVGTENTEAFF,TGTGCCAGCAGCTTAGTAGGGACGGAGAACACTGAAGCTTTCTTT
TRBV7-2,TRBJ2-5,NA,TRBD2,14,CASSPTSGAGTQCF,TGTGCCAGCAGCCCTACTAGCGGGGCAGGGACCCAGTGCTTC
TRBV4-3,TRBJ2-7,NA,TRBD2,15,CASSQGIAGVYEQYF,TGCGCCAGCAGCCAAGGGATAGCGGGAGTTTACGAGCAGTACTTC
TRBV28,TRBJ2-6,medium-sized,NA,14,CASSPVFGANVLTF,TGTGCCAGCAGCCCCGTCTTTGGGGCCAACGTCCTGACTTTC
TRBV19,TRBJ1-1,few,NA,13,CASSTPGVTEAFF,TGTGCCAGTAGTACCCCAGGGGTTACTGAAGCTTTCTTT
TRBV29-1,TRBJ2-7,NA,TRBD1,13,CSVPGQGAYEQYF,TGCAGCGTCCCGGGACAGGGAGCCTACGAGCAGTACTTC
TRBV27,TRBJ2-3,few,TRBD2,17,CASRLAGGLGISDTQYF,TGTGCCAGCAGACTAGCGGGGGGACTGGGCATTTCAGATACGCAGTATTTT
TRBV4-1,TRBJ2-7,NA,NA,15,CASSQLATPTYEQYF,TGCGCCAGCAGCCAACTCGCCACCCCCACCTACGAGCAGTACTTC
TRBV4-1,TRBJ1-4,NA,NA,17,CASNQDQGTATNEKLFF,TGCGCCAGCAACCAAGATCAGGGGACCGCAACTAATGAAAAACTGTTTTTT
TRBV11-2,TRBJ1-4,NA,NA,15,CASSLWLGANEKLFF,TGTGCCAGCAGCCTCTGGTTAGGGGCTAATGAAAAACTGTTTTTT
TRBV9,TRBJ2-3,NA,NA,15,CASSGGWHGADTQYF,TGTGCCAGCAGCGGAGGGTGGCATGGGGCAGATACGCAGTATTTT
TRBV3-1,TRBJ2-7,medium-sized,NA,11,CASSRGAEQYF,TGTGCCAGCAGCCGGGGAGCCGAGCAGTACTTC
TRBV13,TRBJ2-7,NA,NA,14,CASSLRTEGREQYF,TGTGCCAGCAGTCTCCGGACAGAGGGTCGCGAGCAGTACTTC
TRBV4-1,TRBJ1-5,NA,TRBD1,15,CASSQATGPNQPQHF,TGCGCCAGCAGCCAGGCGACAGGGCCGAATCAGCCCCAGCATTTT
TRBV7-2,TRBJ2-1,NA,TRBD2,16,CASSLATSGFYNEQFF,TGTGCCAGCAGCTTAGCCACTAGCGGGTTCTACAATGAGCAGTTCTTC
TRBV5-1,TRBJ2-2,medium-sized,NA,12,CASSYQQGELFF,TGCGCCAGCAGCTATCAACAGGGGGAGCTGTTTTTT
TRBV28,TRBJ1-5,few,TRBD1,14,CASSYRGGNQPQHF,TGTGCCAGCAGTTACAGGGGTGGCAATCAGCCCCAGCATTTT
TRBV5-6,TRBJ1-1,NA,NA,12,CASRYQGHPAFF,TGTGCCAGCAGATACCAGGGACACCCAGCTTTCTTT
TRBV28,TRBJ2-2,NA,NA,15,CASRPSGEYTGELFF,TGTGCCAGCCGCCCTTCAGGGGAGTACACCGGGGAGCTGTTTTTT
TRBV12-3/TRBV12-4,TRBJ2-5,NA,NA,12,CASSLWGQSQYF,TGTGCCAGCAGTTTATGGGGTCAGTCCCAGTACTTC